In its sample, the clone carrying this TCR beta chain was seen once. This sample is part of a study of blood T cell repertoires in COVID-19. Study summary: Some COVID-19 samples were acute and others convalescent; all came from the United States, Italy and Spain. T cells, B-cell-depleted T cells, or PBMCs supplied cDNA or gDNA.

V shed 4 bases, J shed 4 bases, and the junction held 9 bases outside the gene matches. The length of the CDR3 is 17 residues. Germline assignment: CDR1 LGHDT and CDR2 YNNKEL (reference sequence). Per the original data handling: How many nucleated cells were present was estimated from reference gene primer amplification. Measured with immunoSEQ multiplex PCR; TCRdb has only the in-frame clones, and not every one. That table gives V, J and clone size, and the DNA gave D and trimming. This sample yields around 500,000 clones, of which approximately 83% are seen a single time; approximately 3% belongs to the top ten.

The material sequenced was peripheral blood. The origin of this receptor is a human donor in a cohort sampled during active COVID-19. The chain uses TRBV3-1 (or the pseudogene TRBV3-2) and TRBJ2-3, with TRBD2 identical over 12 bases. The DNA of the CDR3 is TGTGCCAGCAGCCGAGGCCGACGACTAGCGGGAGCAGATACGCAGTATTTT. It encodes CASSRGRRLAGADTQYF.